These 19 T cell receptor beta chains originate from one sample sequenced in a study of regulatory T cells in long-lasting Graves disease. For TCR beta, libraries came from iRepertoire HTBI primers and Arm-PCR of CDR3 regions. A single record per CDR3 protein comes from TCRdb applying MiXCR to the multiplex PCR reads. Found here are hundreds of thousands of distinct CDR3 sequences, around 20% of them singletons; the top ten hold less than 25%. The time point: persistent/refractory GD, antithyroid drugs over 5 years with positive TRAb. RNA extracted from PBMCs served as the sequencing template. The specimen was peripheral blood mononuclear cells (PBMCs), collected when the disease was refractory, from a patient treated with antithyroid drugs. The receptors were gathered from a female donor with Graves disease.

The rearrangement links TRBV25-1 to TRBJ1-3; 8 bases map to TRBD1. The CDR3 has 16 residues. Germline CDR1 is MGHDK and CDR2 is SYGVNS. The V and J ends lost 5 bases and 3 bases, in that order; junction bases with no gene match: 9. This CDR3 reads CASSSHQGAGGNTIYF. CDR3 bases: TGTGCCAGCAGTTCGCACCAGGGGGCTGGTGGAAACACCATATATTTT.

In this sample, this clonotype turned up many times. The CDR3, as DNA: TGTGCCAGCAGCACAGTATATTCGCCGGGACAGGGGGCCCCTGAAGCTTTCTTT. Its translation: CASSTVYSPGQGAPEAFF. This rearrangement joins TRBV28 to TRBJ1-1; 12 bases agree with TRBD1. CDR3 size: 18 residues. The germline gives CDR1 MDHEN, CDR2 SYDVKM. The junction had 17 bases not matched to a gene; V was cut back by 6 bases and J by 6 bases.

The rearrangement uses TRBV10-3 and TRBJ2-2, with D perhaps TRBD2 (6 bases). Per germline, CDR1 ENHRY and CDR2 SYGVKD. The germline V and J ends were trimmed by 6 bases and 6 bases, with 11 bases remaining between them. The CDR3 covers 13 residues. CDR3 sequence: CAIRGGLPGELFF. The CDR3 nucleotides are TGTGCCATCAGGGGAGGATTGCCCGGGGAGCTGTTTTTT.

At least ten counts were recorded for this clonotype. The chain uses TRBV27 and TRBJ1-4, with D unresolved. Germline V CDR1 and CDR2: MNHEY, SMNVEV (reference sequence). This CDR3 has 16 residues. V shed 3 bases and J shed 4 bases, with 15 bases lying between them. The CDR3 DNA sequence: TGTGCCAGCAGTTTGCGGCTGAAAGGCCTTAATGAAAAACTGTTTTTT. It codes for CASSLRLKGLNEKLFF.

V gene TRBV12-3 or TRBV12-4 combines with J gene TRBJ2-7, with D tentatively TRBD1 or TRBD2 (5 bases each). The ends were cut back, 2 bases at V and 0 bases at J, with 14 bases in the middle. The CDR3 is 16 amino acids. The CDR3 region has the DNA TGTGCCAGCAGTTTAAGTTGGGACCCGAGCTCCTACGAGCAGTACTTC. Protein sequence: CASSLSWDPSSYEQYF.

This clonotype was recorded a few times. At one of its ends the junction is not consistent with the germline gene, which may arise from a read error. The chain couples TRBV2 to TRBJ2-3, with D unclear. The CDR3 covers 14 residues. The germline gives CDR1 SNHLY, CDR2 FYNNEI. The CDR3 loop is CAGRPQAWVDTQYF. In DNA, the CDR3 is TGTGCCGGCAGACCTCAAGCGTGGGTTGATACGCAGTATTTT.

V is TRBV19 and J is TRBJ1-5; D ambiguous. The CDR3 extends over 15 amino acids. The germline gives CDR1 LNHDA, CDR2 SQIVND (reference sequence). V was clipped by 3 bases and J by 2 bases, with 11 bases between them. The CDR3 DNA reads TGTGCCAGTAGTATCCGGGCGTCGGGCAATCAGCCCCAGCATTTT. It specifies CASSIRASGNQPQHF. The full variable domain, its missing parts supplied by reference TRBV19 and TRBJ1-5, is DGGITQSPKYLFRKEGQNVTLSCEQNLNHDAMYWYRQDPGQGLRLIYYSQIVNDFQKGDIAEGYSVSREKKESFPLTVTSAQKNPTAFYLCASSIRASGNQPQHFGDGTRLSIL.

The rearrangement uses TRBV24-1 and TRBJ2-1; D perhaps matches TRBD2 (6 bases). CDR1 and CDR2 from the germline V gene are KGHDR and SFDVKD. The V gene lost 9 bases and the J gene lost 3 bases, with 17 bases spanning the gap. The length of the CDR3 is 15 residues. CDR3 sequence (DNA): TGTGCCACCTCGGGACTGGGAAAGCTCTACAATGAGCAGTTCTTC. Its translation: CATSGLGKLYNEQFF.

This clonotype was seen a handful of times. J is TRBJ2-7 and V is TRBV13; perhaps TRBD2 as D (5 bases). CDR1 is PRHDT, CDR2 FYEKMQ, per germline (reference sequence). This CDR3 is built from 12 residues. The V end was cut by 3 bases, the J end by 6 bases, with 9 bases between. The CDR3 coding sequence is TGTGCCAGCAGCTTCGAGGGTTCCGAGCAGTACTTC. This encodes CASSFEGSEQYF.

This clonotype has ten or more counts. V is TRBV3-1 and J is TRBJ2-7; 11 bases agree with TRBD2. Germline CDR1 reads LGHDT; CDR2 reads YNNKEL (reference sequence). The CDR3 covers 16 residues. V lost 2 bases, J lost 0 bases, and 3 bases stayed unmatched. This chain's CDR3 is CASSQKGLAASYEQYF. CDR3 DNA sequence: TGTGCCAGCAGCCAAAAGGGACTAGCGGCCTCCTACGAGCAGTACTTC.

This clonotype was found many times. V usage is TRBV7-2 and J usage is TRBJ2-7; no reliable D call. The CDR3 consists of 14 residues. V lost 1 base and J lost 3, with 10 bases in between. Germline-derived CDR1 and CDR2 are SGHTA and FQGNSA. This CDR3 is CASSLGSRIYEQYF. Here the CDR3 DNA reads TGTGCCAGCAGCTTAGGGAGCCGGATCTACGAGCAGTACTTC.

Note on this clonotype: A much larger clone is a single base away; this may be a read error. Because the CDR3's place on the DNA is in doubt, the DNA is left out and the CDR3 is given as listed by TCRdb. This CDR3 is CASRFARGNEQHF. The chain is built from TRBV2 and TRBJ2-7; the table gives TRBD1 as D, unverified against the DNA. With termini counted, the CDR3 has 13 amino acids. CDR1 and CDR2 (germline): SNHLY, FYNNEI.

In this sample, this clonotype turned up a few times. The rearrangement uses TRBV28 and TRBJ2-1; D perhaps matches TRBD2 (5 bases). Germline CDR1 MDHEN, CDR2 SYDVKM. V dropped 5 bases and J dropped 7 bases, with 9 bases sitting between them. The CDR3 runs 12 residues. CDR3 protein: CASSGGRNEQFF. In DNA, the CDR3 is TGTGCCAGCAGTGGAGGCCGAAATGAGCAGTTCTTC.

The V call is TRBV6-5, the J call TRBJ2-5; D perhaps matches TRBD1 (5 bases). This CDR3 is built from 13 residues. From germline, CDR1 is MNHEY and CDR2 SVGAGI. Trimming pared 4 bases from V and 3 bases from J, leaving 9 bases between. CDR3 sequence (DNA): TGTGCCAGCAGTTTGAAAGGGGAAGAGACCCAGTACTTC. Its protein is CASSLKGEETQYF.

This clonotype has ten or more counts. The chain joins TRBV11-1 to TRBJ1-1; no clear D gene. CDR1 is SGHAT, CDR2 FQDESV, per germline (reference sequence). Trimming removed 1 base at V and 3 bases at J, with 9 bases between. CDR3 length: 14 amino acids. CDR3 region: CASSLDLRDTEAFF. The CDR3, as DNA: TGTGCCAGCAGCTTAGATTTGAGGGACACTGAAGCTTTCTTT.

CDR3 amino acids: CASSPHGLADYEQYF. CDR3 sequence (DNA): TGTGCCAGCAGCCCACACGGACTAGCGGACTACGAGCAGTACTTC. V is TRBV9 and J is TRBJ2-7, with 10 bases matching TRBD2. Trimming removed 4 bases from V and 3 bases from J; junction bases left unmatched: 7. Per germline, CDR1 SGDLS and CDR2 YYNGEE. This CDR3 has 15 amino acids.

This clonotype has a count of ten or more. The V and J genes are TRBV9 and TRBJ2-7; 7 bases are shared with TRBD2. This CDR3 is built from 15 residues. CDR1 is SGDLS and CDR2 is YYNGEE in the germline V gene. Trimming removed 0 bases from V and 4 bases from J; junction bases left unmatched: 7. This CDR3 is CASSVGAGSHYEQYF. CDR3 sequence (DNA): TGTGCCAGCAGCGTAGGAGCGGGATCTCATTACGAGCAGTACTTC.

This clonotype was seen ten or more times. This rearrangement joins TRBV20-1 to TRBJ2-5; 9 bases agree with TRBD1. Germline CDR1 DFQATT, CDR2 SNEGSKA (reference sequence). This CDR3 comprises 13 residues. The junction had 3 bases not matched to a gene; V was cut back by 3 bases and J by 4 bases. The CDR3 bases are TGCAGTGCTAGTGGACAGGGGCCAGAGACCCAGTACTTC. Translation: CSASGQGPETQYF.

This sequence joins TRBV29-1 and TRBJ2-2; D perhaps matches TRBD1 (6 bases). Germline lookup yields CDR1 SQVTM and CDR2 ANQGSEA. The CDR3 runs 13 residues. Trimming removed 3 bases from V and 2 bases from J, with 7 bases in between. CDR3 DNA sequence: TGCAGCGTTGACAGGGGCAACACCGGGGAGCTGTTTTTT. It encodes CSVDRGNTGELFF.